This record concerns one T cell receptor (beta chain) sequence. Libraries were prepared by immunoSEQ multiplex PCR; TCRdb keeps only in-frame clonotypes and omits some of them. This sample has roughly 93,000 clones, with about 89% found just once. This entry belongs to a study of control samples from healthy donors and cancer patients. The germline V gene encodes CDR1 MNHEY and CDR2 SVGEGT. This CDR3 has 13 amino acids. Trimming removed 5 bases from V and 4 bases from J, with 11 bases in between. The rearrangement uses TRBV6-2 or TRBV6-3 and TRBJ1-1; D is undetermined. The specimen sequenced was PBMCs. The source of this sequence is a woman in her forties or fifties with colorectal cancer. The CDR3 here is CASSDILGTEAFF. Written as DNA, the CDR3 is TGTGCCAGCAGTGATATATTGGGCACTGAAGCTTTCTTT.